This T cell receptor beta chain was identified during a study of beta chain features in type 1 diabetes. Study-wide results and limits: Moderate but significant shortening of TCRB CDR3s was recorded in all four CD4+ subsets from Type 1 diabetes patients.

The entirety of the isolated RNA underwent reverse transcription, so expressed TCRB transcripts were sequenced. Here immunoSEQ multiplex PCR was the method, and the copy in TCRdb shows in-frame clones only, minus some. The profile shows about 44,000 clones, roughly 68% of them singletons. The CDR3 loop spans 18 amino acids. Of note for this clone: Its matching antigen is unknown.

The chain has TRBV21-1 and TRBJ2-3; TRBD1 is the table's D call, not checked against the DNA. TRBV21-1 is a documented pseudogene. The sequence derives from a woman between 18 and 29 years old with type 1 diabetes. The material sequenced was Tregs from blood. The CDR3 bases are TGTGCCAGCAGCAAAGGGCCCGGTTCGGGACAGGGGCCAGATACGCAGTATTTT. It codes for CASSKGPGSGQGPDTQYF.